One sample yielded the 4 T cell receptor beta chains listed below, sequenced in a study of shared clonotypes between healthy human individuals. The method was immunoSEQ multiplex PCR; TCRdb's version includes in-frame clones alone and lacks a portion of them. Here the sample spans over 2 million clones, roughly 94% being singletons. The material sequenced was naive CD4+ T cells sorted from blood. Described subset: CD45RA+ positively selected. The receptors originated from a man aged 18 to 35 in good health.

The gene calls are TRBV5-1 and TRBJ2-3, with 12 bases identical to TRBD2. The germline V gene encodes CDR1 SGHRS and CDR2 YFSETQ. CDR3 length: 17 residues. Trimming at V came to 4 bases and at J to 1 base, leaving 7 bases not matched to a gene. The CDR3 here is CASSQRLAGVGTDTQYF. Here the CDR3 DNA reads TGCGCCAGCAGCCAAAGACTAGCGGGGGTTGGCACAGATACGCAGTATTTT.

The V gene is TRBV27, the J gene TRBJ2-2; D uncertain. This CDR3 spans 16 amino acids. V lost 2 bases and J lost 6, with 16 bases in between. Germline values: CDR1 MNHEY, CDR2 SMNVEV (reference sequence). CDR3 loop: CASSLNPLVGAGELFF. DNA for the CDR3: TGTGCCAGCAGTTTAAATCCTCTAGTAGGCGCCGGGGAGCTGTTTTTT.

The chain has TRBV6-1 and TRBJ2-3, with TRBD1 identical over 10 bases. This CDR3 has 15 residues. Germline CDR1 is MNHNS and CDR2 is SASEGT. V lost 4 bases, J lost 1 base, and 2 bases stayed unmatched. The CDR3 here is CASSGGTGGTDTQYF. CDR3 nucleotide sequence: TGTGCCAGCAGTGGAGGGACAGGGGGCACAGATACGCAGTATTTT.

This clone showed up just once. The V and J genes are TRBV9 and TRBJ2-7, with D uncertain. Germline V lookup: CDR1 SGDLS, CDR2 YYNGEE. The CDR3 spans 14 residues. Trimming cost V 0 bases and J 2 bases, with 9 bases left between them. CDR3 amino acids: CASSVDYLTYEQYF. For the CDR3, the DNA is TGTGCCAGCAGCGTAGATTACTTAACCTACGAGCAGTACTTC.